The T cell receptor (beta chain) described here comes from a study of blood T cell repertoires in COVID-19 (dated by TCRdb to the early 2020s). About the full investigation: Samples covering the acute and convalescent phases of COVID-19 were provided by collaborators in the United States, Italy and Spain. The prospective study material was composed of cDNA or gDNA derived from T cells, B-cell-depleted T cells, or PBMCs. Deeply sampled blood TCRbeta repertoires from subjects exposed to, actively infected with, or recovered from COVID-19 were included in the dataset. The repertoires were released in a freely available public database intended as a resource for research on the immune response to SARS-CoV-2. The samples were drawn from the first 160 participants of the ongoing ImmuneRACE study and from 1,254 subjects provided by 6 global collaborators. Nearly every sample came with metadata listing a de-identified subject ID, COVID-19 status, age in years and sex. Where available, HLA class I and class II types were obtained from metadata supplied by the sample provider rather than from assay-based typing.

The immunoSEQ Assay, a bias-controlled multiplex PCR, was used to amplify TCRbeta CDR3 regions from genomic DNA. The published analysis was carried out like this. The number of nucleated cells in each sample was estimated from the amplification of reference gene primers within the assay. To quantify the absolute abundance of each unique TCRbeta CDR3 rearrangement, sequence reads were collapsed and filtered. For each sample, productive Simpson clonality was calculated by taking the square root of Simpson's diversity index across productive rearrangements. What TCRdb holds here is the immuneACCESS table cut down to in-frame rearrangements. Part of the clones is not present; checked against another copy, under half of the missing clones reflect an unresolved V gene, and the others are unexplained. V, J and clone size are taken as reported in that table, and D and trimming were inferred from the DNA itself. The table for this sample lists 130,000 to 150,000 clones; less than 90% of them were counted only once. 4.5% to 6% of the sample comes from the top ten.

Study-wide findings and limitations: How much clinical and demographic metadata was included differed by source and by participant, and the metadata was provided uncurated.

Comment on this clone: Its specific antigen is unknown. There are no base qualities to consult, and no much larger clone falls within one base.

Participants in the prospective study were aged about 18 to 95 years, lived in some 24 United States geographic areas, and enrolled through a virtual design. In the prospective study, participants were assigned to cohorts based on the clinical history participants reported in a screening survey and a study questionnaire. Exposed participants had been in contact with someone with a PCR-confirmed or clinician-diagnosed COVID-19 case within 2 weeks of study entry. In the prospective study, mobile phlebotomists collected whole blood, serum and a nasopharyngeal or oropharyngeal swab from each participant. Over a roughly 2-month period, participants in the prospective study had the option of providing additional blood draws and questionnaires. Before DNA extraction, prospective study blood samples were shipped either frozen or at room temperature. This TCR was sampled from a woman in her forties or fifties who had been exposed to COVID-19. The sample was PBMCs or T cells enriched from blood (not recorded which).

The nucleotide sequence reads as follows: TGTGCCAGCAGCCAAGATAGGCAGACTAGGAAGACCCAGTACTTC. This sequence encodes CASSQDRQTRKTQYF. The rearrangement combines TRBV3-1 (or the pseudogene TRBV3-2) with TRBJ2-5; the D gene is perhaps TRBD2, on 6 matching bases. CDR1 and CDR2 are drawn from the germline V gene (reference sequence): LGHDT, YNNKEL. The trim is 0 bases for V and 6 bases for J, with a gap of 14 bases between the germline ends. The CDR3, cysteine through phenylalanine, is 15 amino acids long. CDR3 DNA only is kept here, 45 bases in frame from base 1.